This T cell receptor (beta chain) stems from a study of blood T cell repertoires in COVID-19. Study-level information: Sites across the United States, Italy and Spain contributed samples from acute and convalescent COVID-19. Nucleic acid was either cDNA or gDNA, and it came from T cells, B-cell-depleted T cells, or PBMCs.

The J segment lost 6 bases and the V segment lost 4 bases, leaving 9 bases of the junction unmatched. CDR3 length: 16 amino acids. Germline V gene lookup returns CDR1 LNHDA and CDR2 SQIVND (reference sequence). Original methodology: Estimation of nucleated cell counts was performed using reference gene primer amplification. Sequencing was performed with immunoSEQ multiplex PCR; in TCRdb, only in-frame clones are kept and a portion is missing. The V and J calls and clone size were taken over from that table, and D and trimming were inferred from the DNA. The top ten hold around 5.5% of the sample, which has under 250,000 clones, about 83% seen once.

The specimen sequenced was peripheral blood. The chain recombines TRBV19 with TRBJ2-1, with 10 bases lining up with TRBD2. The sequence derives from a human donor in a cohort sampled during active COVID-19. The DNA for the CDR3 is TGTGCCAGTAGTAGCCCACGGCTAGCGGGAGCCAATGAGCAGTTCTTC. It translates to CASSSPRLAGANEQFF.